Each of the 18 T cell receptor beta chains below was sequenced from the same sample in a study of T-cell reconstitution after alpha-beta-depleted transplantation in children. Library preparation (for TCRbeta) was performed with unique molecular identifiers. MiXCR, run by TCRdb on the PCR reads, gives a single entry per CDR3 protein. The sample includes fewer than 120,000 distinct CDR3 sequences, about 9.3% of them seen just once. Material: PBMCs from the stem cell graft donor, obtained from the stem cell graft. The source is a human donor who donated a stem cell graft to a child with acute lymphoblastic leukemia.

This clonotype showed up many times. The genes are TRBV5-1 and TRBJ1-2; the D gene is possibly TRBD1 (5 bases). Trimming removed 7 bases from V and 7 bases from J, with 11 bases in between. The CDR3 covers 11 residues. Germline values: CDR1 SGHRS, CDR2 YFSETQ. This CDR3 reads CASSVGTGYTF. DNA for the CDR3: TGCGCCAGCTCCGTTGGGACTGGCTACACCTTC.

At least ten counts were recorded for this clonotype. The rearrangement joins TRBV10-3 to TRBJ1-4; 7 nucleotides agree with TRBD1. The CDR3 totals 13 residues. V shed 6 bases, J shed 3 bases, and the junction held 1 base outside the gene matches. Germline CDR1 is ENHRY and CDR2 is SYGVKD. The CDR3 reads CAIRDRSNEKLFF. Written as DNA, the CDR3 is TGTGCCATCAGGGACAGGTCTAATGAAAAACTGTTTTTT.

Concerning this clonotype: Being one base from a much bigger clone, this may be a read error. This chain uses TRBV5-1 with TRBJ2-2; D is perhaps TRBD2 (5 bases). The CDR3 is 15 amino acids. Germline CDR1 reads SGHRS; CDR2 reads YFSETQ. The CDR3 region has the DNA TGCGCCAGCAGCTTGGGGAGGCAAAGTACCGCGGAGCTGTTTTTT. Amino acids: CASSLGRQSTAELFF.

Many counts were recorded for this clonotype. The CDR3 nucleotides read TGTGCCAGCAGCTTAGTCAGCGGGATTCTCTACAATGAGCAGTTCTTC. Amino acid sequence: CASSLVSGILYNEQFF. The V gene is TRBV7-2, the J gene TRBJ2-1; the match to TRBD2 covers 7 bases. This CDR3 region has 16 residues. With V trimmed by 1 base and J by 3 bases, 6 bases remained unmatched. Germline V CDR1 and CDR2: SGHTA, FQGNSA.

This clonotype was seen at least ten times. The J gene is TRBJ2-5, the V gene TRBV12-3 or TRBV12-4; TRBD2 might be the D (6 bases). There are 13 residues in the CDR3. The V gene lost 5 bases and the J gene lost 3 bases, with 10 bases spanning the gap. CDR3 DNA sequence: TGTGCCAGCAGTCTATCGGGGGAAGAGACCCAGTACTTC. Translation: CASSLSGEETQYF.

This clonotype was detected many times. J is TRBJ2-2 and V is TRBV9; TRBD1 matches 10 bases. The trim removed 4 bases at V and 5 bases at J, leaving 5 bases unmatched. The CDR3 has 15 amino acids. Germline assignment: CDR1 SGDLS and CDR2 YYNGEE. CDR3 sequence reads: CASSLGTGATGELFF. In DNA form, the CDR3 reads TGTGCCAGCAGCCTCGGGACAGGGGCGACCGGGGAGCTGTTTTTT. Full variable domain (outside the CDR3, taken from reference TRBV9 and TRBJ2-2): DSGVTQTPKHLITATGQRVTLRCSPRSGDLSVYWYQQSLDQGLQFLIQYYNGEERAKGNILERFSAQQFPDLHSELNLSSLELGDSALYFCASSLGTGATGELFFGEGSRLTVL.

This clonotype was counted ten times or more. The chain is built from TRBV5-1 and TRBJ2-7; no clear D. Trimming shortened V by 0 bases and J by 3 bases, and 13 bases separated the two germline ends. CDR1 and CDR2 from the germline V gene are SGHRS and YFSETQ. CDR3 size: 15 residues. CDR3 sequence: CASSLAAGINYEQYF. DNA for the CDR3: TGCGCCAGCAGCTTGGCGGCAGGCATAAACTACGAGCAGTACTTC. The whole variable domain, remainder taken from reference TRBV5-1 and TRBJ2-7, is KAGVTQTPRYLIKTRGQQVTLSCSPISGHRSVSWYQQTPGQGLQFLFEYFSETQRNKGNFPGRFSGRQFSNSRSEMNVSTLELGDSALYLCASSLAAGINYEQYFGPGTRLTVT.

This clonotype was counted at least ten times. The V and J genes are TRBV4-3 and TRBJ1-2; TRBD1 matches 10 bases. J gave up 4 bases and V 1 base, and 3 bases lay outside the gene matches. CDR3 size: 15 residues. Germline V gene lookup returns CDR1 LGHNA and CDR2 YSLEER. Here the CDR3 DNA reads TGCGCCAGCAGCCAAGGGGACAGGGGTGCCTATGGCTACACCTTC. It translates to CASSQGDRGAYGYTF.

This clonotype has at least ten counts. V gene TRBV12-3 or TRBV12-4 combines with J gene TRBJ1-5, with 9 bases aligning to TRBD1. This CDR3 region has 14 residues. The junction had 3 bases not matched to a gene; V was cut back by 4 bases and J by 5 bases. The DNA of the CDR3 is TGTGCCAGCAGTTACAGGGGGCCGGATCAGCCCCAGCATTTT. Translating it yields CASSYRGPDQPQHF.

Many counts were recorded for this clonotype. The chain joins TRBV12-3 or TRBV12-4 to TRBJ1-5; 8 positions agree with TRBD1. The J segment lost 0 bases and the V segment lost 3 bases, leaving 7 bases of the junction unmatched. The CDR3 totals 17 residues. The CDR3 nucleotides are TGTGCCAGCAGTTTTGGGGACAGGTTCTTTAGCAATCAGCCCCAGCATTTT. It translates to CASSFGDRFFSNQPQHF.

The table lists this clonotype with many counts. The V gene is TRBV5-1, the J gene TRBJ2-1; D ambiguous. Germline V lookup: CDR1 SGHRS, CDR2 YFSETQ. There are 12 residues in the CDR3. With 0 bases removed from V and 8 bases from J, the gap between germline ends came to 6 bases. CDR3 DNA: TGCGCCAGCAGCTTGGACTGGTATGAGCAGTTCTTC. Translated: CASSLDWYEQFF.

This clonotype has ten or more counts. The chain combines TRBV12-3 or TRBV12-4 with TRBJ1-1, with 7 bases that match TRBD1. CDR3 length: 16 amino acids. After removal of 5 bases from V and 1 base from J, the junction contained 10 bases not matched to a gene. The DNA of the CDR3 is TGTGCCAGCAGTCCCTCGGCGGGACAGACGAACACTGAAGCTTTCTTT. Translated: CASSPSAGQTNTEAFF.

In this sample, this clonotype turned up many times. The chain employs TRBV7-3 and TRBJ2-1, with 10 bases aligning to TRBD1. Trimming took 5 bases from V and 4 from J; bases not matched to a gene: 5. The CDR3 spans 15 residues. Per germline, CDR1 SGHTA and CDR2 FQGTGA. The CDR3 sequence is CASSQSGQGYNEQFF. The CDR3 bases are TGTGCCAGCAGCCAGTCGGGACAGGGGTACAATGAGCAGTTCTTC.

The table lists this clonotype with many counts. The rearrangement uses TRBV5-1 and TRBJ1-4; tentatively, D is TRBD1 (5 bases). CDR1 is SGHRS, CDR2 YFSETQ, per germline. This CDR3 region has 13 residues. Trimming took off 4 bases at V and 6 bases at J, with 10 bases between the two ends. The CDR3 here is CASSGREDEKLFF. CDR3 coding DNA: TGCGCCAGCAGCGGCAGGGAAGATGAAAAACTGTTTTTT.

In this sample, this clonotype turned up many times. The chain couples TRBV19 to TRBJ1-1; a possible D gene is TRBD1 (5 bases). This CDR3 has 14 amino acids. V gave up 6 bases and J gave up 4 bases, with 15 bases separating them. The germline V gene encodes CDR1 LNHDA and CDR2 SQIVND (reference sequence). Here the CDR3 DNA reads TGTGCCAGTAGCATCCAGGGTTCACCCACTGAAGCTTTCTTT. It codes for CASSIQGSPTEAFF.

This clonotype was seen ten or more times. The CDR3 sequence: CASSLFLRGTEAFF. CDR3 DNA: TGTGCCAGCAGCTTGTTTCTCAGGGGCACTGAAGCTTTCTTT. This chain connects TRBV5-6 to TRBJ1-1; weak D call: TRBD1 (6 bases). This CDR3 contains 14 residues. V gave up 1 base and J gave up 4 bases, with 11 bases separating them. Germline V lookup: CDR1 SGHDT, CDR2 YYEEEE. The entire variable domain, with the rest obtained from reference TRBV5-6 and TRBJ1-1, is as follows: DAGVTQSPTHLIKTRGQQVTLRCSPKSGHDTVSWYQQALGQGPQFIFQYYEEEERQRGNFPDRFSGHQFPNYSSELNVNALLLGDSALYLCASSLFLRGTEAFFGQGTRLTVV.

This clonotype was seen ten or more times. V gene TRBV27 combines with J gene TRBJ1-4; D unresolved. V lost 0 bases to trimming and J lost 0 bases, with 8 bases between them. The CDR3 sequence is 16 residues long. Germline CDR1 MNHEY, CDR2 SMNVEV (reference sequence). The CDR3: CASSLSVEPTNEKLFF. The CDR3 region has the DNA TGTGCCAGCAGTTTATCGGTGGAGCCAACTAATGAAAAACTGTTTTTT.

The CDR3 nucleotides read TGTGCCAGCAGCTCCAGGGGGGCAGATAATGAAAAACTGTTTTTT. Translated: CASSSRGADNEKLFF. V is TRBV5-4 and J is TRBJ1-4, with TRBD1 matching 7 bases. CDR1 is SGHNT and CDR2 is YYREEE in the germline V gene (reference sequence). The J segment lost 4 bases and the V segment lost 3 bases, leaving 6 bases of the junction unmatched. This CDR3 has 15 amino acids.